The rows below give T cell receptor beta chains drawn from one sample of a study of identical twins. A single record per CDR3 protein comes from TCRdb applying MiXCR to the 5' RACE reads. Here the sample spans hundreds of thousands of distinct CDR3 sequences, about 18% being singletons. These data are also associated with another study on T cells expressing NK-cell markers.

The sample was PBMCs. The receptors stem from a woman aged 18-30 years in good health. Each CDR3 is given with its conserved first and last residue. The order of the fields is D gene, clone size, V gene, J gene, CDR3 protein, CDR3 DNA. D genes are given only for firm matches. Clone size is not always given. Where it is, it says once, few, many or a class for expanded clones.

>-|-|TRBV20-1|TRBJ2-3
CSAIRGDGTDTQYF
TGCAGTGCTATAAGAGGGGACGGCACAGATACGCAGTATTTT
>TRBD1|-|TRBV5-1|TRBJ1-1
CASSPQGASRAEAFF
TGCGCCAGCAGCCCACAGGGGGCGAGTCGCGCTGAAGCTTTCTTT
>TRBD2|many|TRBV27|TRBJ2-7
CASSLSPSGTYEQYF
TGTGCCAGCAGTTTATCCCCTAGCGGGACCTACGAGCAGTACTTC
>-|-|TRBV20-1|TRBJ2-7
CSARLQDEQYF
TGCAGTGCTAGACTCCAAGACGAGCAGTACTTC
>TRBD2|few|TRBV6-1|TRBJ2-7
CASGNIHGTSGTYEQYF
TGTGCCAGCGGAAACATCCACGGGACTAGCGGGACCTACGAGCAGTACTTC
>-|-|TRBV15|TRBJ2-4
CATSPVAKNIQYF
TGTGCCACCAGTCCCGTAGCCAAAAACATTCAGTACTTC
>-|few|TRBV3-1|TRBJ2-3
CASTGMDTQYF
TGTGCCAGCACAGGTATGGATACGCAGTATTTT
>-|-|TRBV20-1|TRBJ2-5
CSAPEYETQYF
TGCAGTGCCCCGGAATATGAGACCCAGTACTTC
>-|few|TRBV7-9|TRBJ1-5
CASSLGGVRGNNQPQHF
TGTGCCAGCAGCTTAGGGGGAGTAAGGGGCAACAATCAGCCCCAGCATTTT
>-|-|TRBV27|TRBJ1-1
CASSTAGESKTEAFF
TGTGCCAGCAGTACGGCGGGGGAGAGTAAGACTGAAGCTTTCTTT
>-|-|TRBV7-9|TRBJ2-7
CASSFTTGNHEQYF
TGTGCCAGCAGCTTCACCACAGGGAATCACGAGCAGTACTTC
>-|few|TRBV20-1|TRBJ1-3
CSASHPGPLSGNTIYF
TGCAGTGCTAGCCACCCAGGCCCTCTCTCTGGAAACACCATATATTTT
>-|few|TRBV20-1|TRBJ1-2
CSAAGTENDYGYTF
TGCAGTGCTGCCGGGACCGAGAACGACTATGGCTACACCTTC
>-|many|TRBV6-5|TRBJ1-3
CASSYSYGRGNTIYF
TGTGCCAGCAGTTACTCCTATGGGCGAGGAAACACCATATATTTT
>TRBD1|-|TRBV19|TRBJ1-1
CASSQQGFEAFF
TGTGCCAGTAGTCAACAGGGGTTTGAAGCTTTCTTT
>TRBD1|-|TRBV20-1|TRBJ2-3
CSASPGQGGTDTQYF
TGCAGTGCTAGTCCCGGACAGGGGGGGACAGATACGCAGTATTTT
>-|-|TRBV20-1|TRBJ2-6
CSARGGANVLTF
TGCAGTGCTAGGGGTGGGGCCAACGTCCTGACTTTC
>TRBD2|few|TRBV20-1|TRBJ2-3
CSASIRRTSGRNTQYF
TGCAGTGCTAGTATACGACGGACTAGCGGGAGAAATACGCAGTATTTT
>-|-|TRBV2|TRBJ2-7
CASRALGYGEQYF
TGTGCCAGCAGGGCCTTGGGATACGGGGAGCAGTACTTC
>-|few|TRBV20-1|TRBJ1-1
CSVRRRTETEAFF
TGCAGTGTCAGACGCAGAACGGAAACTGAAGCTTTCTTT
>-|-|TRBV5-5|TRBJ2-7
CASSFLSKSYEQYF
TGTGCCAGCAGCTTTTTAAGTAAGTCCTACGAGCAGTACTTC
>-|few|TRBV7-2|TRBJ2-5
CASSENGALGPQYF
TGTGCCAGCAGCGAAAACGGGGCGCTGGGACCCCAGTACTTC
>-|few|TRBV7-3|TRBJ2-3
CASGFSGRPDTQYF
TGTGCCAGCGGCTTCTCGGGGCGCCCAGATACGCAGTATTTT
>TRBD1|few|TRBV18|TRBJ1-1
CASSPSRGGTEAFF
TGTGCCAGCTCACCATCCAGGGGGGGGACTGAAGCTTTCTTT
>-|-|TRBV5-1|TRBJ2-1
CASSLGSRNYNEQFF
TGCGCCAGCAGCTTGGGATCTAGGAACTACAATGAGCAGTTCTTC
>-|-|TRBV11-2|TRBJ2-1
CASSLVPEQFF
TGTGCCAGCAGCTTAGTCCCTGAGCAGTTCTTC
>-|-|TRBV24-1|TRBJ2-1
CATSASNNERFF
TGTGCCACCAGTGCTTCGAACAATGAGCGGTTCTTC
>TRBD2|few|TRBV27|TRBJ2-7
CASSPGTSGYYEQYF
TGTGCCAGCAGCCCCGGGACTAGCGGATACTACGAGCAGTACTTC
>-|few|TRBV4-3|TRBJ1-1
CASSQDLGLAGKAFF
TGCGCCAGCAGCCAAGATCTTGGTTTGGCAGGAAAAGCTTTCTTT
>-|-|TRBV29-1|TRBJ1-1
CSVEGRGWNTEAFF
TGCAGCGTTGAAGGTCGGGGGTGGAACACTGAAGCTTTCTTT
>-|-|TRBV6-5|TRBJ1-6
CASSSPAYNSPLHF
TGTGCCAGCAGTTCCCCAGCTTATAATTCACCCCTCCACTTT
>-|-|TRBV12-3/TRBV12-4|TRBJ1-6
CASGWHQRNSPLHF
TGTGCCAGCGGGTGGCACCAGCGTAATTCACCCCTCCACTTT
>TRBD1|-|TRBV7-9|TRBJ1-1
CASSLMGQGALTEAFF
TGTGCCAGCAGCTTAATGGGACAGGGGGCACTCACTGAAGCTTTCTTT